This T cell receptor (beta chain) was recorded in a study of spatial heterogeneity in lung cancer. Study overall: Alpha-chain sequences were consistently detected less often than beta-chain sequences.

TCRdb processed the 5' RACE reads anew with MiXCR; each CDR3 protein has one entry. Of about 52,000 distinct CDR3 sequences in the sample, roughly 8.1% were seen once. J lost 1 base, V lost 1 base, and 3 bases had no gene match. Germline V gives CDR1 SQVTM, CDR2 ANQGSEA. The CDR3 consists of 15 residues. This clonotype has a count of ten or more. Indicated time point: blood at routine non-recurrence follow-up after resection. The study sequenced unsorted whole RNA from tumor, nontumor lung or frozen PBMC. The sequencing here drew on PBMCs, taken at follow-up. J is TRBJ2-2 and V is TRBV29-1; 7 nucleotides agree with TRBD1. The source is a female donor with early-stage non-small cell lung cancer. The CDR3 loop reads CSVEARDRNTGELFF. The DNA for the CDR3 is TGCAGCGTTGAAGCCCGGGACAGGAACACCGGGGAGCTGTTTTTT.